These 11 T cell receptor beta chains were all obtained from the same sample, sequenced in a study of T-cell memory formation after mild COVID-19. MiXCR was run by TCRdb on the 5' RACE reads, yielding one entry per CDR3 protein. The data contain about 350,000 distinct CDR3 sequences, approximately 14% of them singletons. Sample: PBMCs or a T cell subset sorted from them (not recorded which). All receptors come from a man in his late teens or twenties who had mild COVID-19 (a few samples of this study predate the infection). Cell type and time point are not known.

This clonotype has only a few counts. The rearrangement uses TRBV2 and TRBJ2-4; D unclear. Trimming left V 2 bases short and J 7 bases short, with 6 bases between. Germline V gene lookup returns CDR1 SNHLY and CDR2 FYNNEI. The CDR3 covers 12 residues. CDR3 DNA sequence: TGTGCCAGCAGTGAAAGGCCCAACATTCAGTACTTC. Amino acids: CASSERPNIQYF.

This clonotype was seen ten or more times. The V gene is TRBV27, the J gene TRBJ2-7; 13 positions agree with TRBD2. V lost 6 bases to trimming and J lost 4 bases; unmatched junction nucleotides: 6. Germline lookup yields CDR1 MNHEY and CDR2 SMNVEV (reference sequence). This CDR3 is 15 amino acids long. The CDR3 here is CASSLGTSGVYEQYF. CDR3 coding DNA: TGTGCCAGCAGCCTTGGGACTAGCGGGGTGTACGAGCAGTACTTC.

In its sample, this clonotype was seen many times. The V gene is TRBV6-2 or TRBV6-3, the J gene TRBJ2-5; either TRBD1 or TRBD2 may supply D (5 bases each). CDR3 size: 15 residues. Looked up from germline, CDR1 is MNHEY and CDR2 is SVGEGT. V was clipped by 6 bases and J by 5 bases, with 19 bases between them. The CDR3 spells CASSKRDFWGETQYF. Written as DNA, the CDR3 is TGTGCCAGCAGCAAGAGGGATTTCTGGGGGGAGACCCAGTACTTC.

V usage is TRBV10-2 and J usage is TRBJ2-1, with TRBD1 identical over 11 bases. This CDR3 contains 14 residues. The V segment lost 9 bases and the J segment 9 bases; nucleotides outside the gene matches: 10. Germline CDR1 WSHSY, CDR2 SAAADI. The DNA of the CDR3 is TGCGCCAGTATCCGGGACAGGGGGTTTACTGAGCAGTTCTTC. It specifies CASIRDRGFTEQFF.

The V and J genes are TRBV20-1 and TRBJ2-1, with 7 nucleotides matching TRBD2. This CDR3 contains 16 residues. V lost 6 bases and J lost 6; bases outside the gene matches: 17. CDR1 DFQATT and CDR2 SNEGSKA come from the germline V gene (reference sequence). The CDR3 spells CSAEGRGKGLGNEQFF. CDR3 coding DNA: TGCAGTGCAGAGGGGAGGGGAAAGGGTTTGGGCAATGAGCAGTTCTTC.

This rearrangement joins TRBV15 to TRBJ1-1; TRBD1 might be the D (5 bases). The CDR3 consists of 13 residues. Trimming left V 0 bases short and J 11 bases short, with 13 bases between. The V gene's germline CDR1 is LNHNV and CDR2 YYDKDF (reference sequence). CDR3 amino acids: CATSRDGQPGAFF. The CDR3, as DNA: TGTGCCACCAGCAGAGATGGGCAGCCAGGGGCTTTCTTT.

This chain connects TRBV20-1 to TRBJ2-5, with a possible D match to TRBD1 (6 bases). The CDR3 runs to 15 residues. The germline V and J ends were trimmed by 4 bases and 1 base, with 16 bases remaining between them. From germline, CDR1 is DFQATT and CDR2 SNEGSKA (reference sequence). CDR3 loop: CSANGTPRSQETQYF. The CDR3 DNA reads TGCAGTGCTAATGGGACACCCCGGTCCCAAGAGACCCAGTACTTC.

The V gene is TRBV7-9, the J gene TRBJ2-1; 8 bases align to TRBD1. Germline trimming cut 4 bases from V and 6 bases from J; bases unmatched to any gene: 8. The CDR3 totals 15 residues. CDR1 and CDR2 from the germline V gene are SEHNR and FQNEAQ (reference sequence). Written as DNA, the CDR3 is TGTGCCAGCAGCTCCGGGACAGGACACACCAATGAGCAGTTCTTC. Translated, it gives CASSSGTGHTNEQFF.

V usage is TRBV4-3 and J usage is TRBJ1-1, with a tentative D call TRBD1 (5 bases). V was clipped by 2 bases and J by 1 base, with 17 bases between them. The CDR3 is 17 residues long. Germline V gene data show CDR1 as LGHNA and CDR2 as YSLEER. The CDR3 DNA is TGCGCCAGCAGCCAAAATTCGGTGGGGGAGGGGAACACTGAAGCTTTCTTT. Residues: CASSQNSVGEGNTEAFF.

The chain is built from TRBV7-2 and TRBJ2-7; D might be TRBD1 (5 bases). From germline, CDR1 is SGHTA and CDR2 FQGNSA. Trimming removed 5 bases from V and 2 bases from J, with 13 bases in between. The CDR3 consists of 14 residues. CDR3 loop: CASSPDTYTYEQYV. The CDR3 DNA is TGTGCCAGCAGCCCGGACACCTATACCTACGAGCAGTACGTC.

The rearrangement joins TRBV5-1 to TRBJ1-2; D not certain. There are 15 residues in the CDR3. Germline V gene sequence: CDR1 SGHRS, CDR2 YFSETQ. V was shortened by 0 bases and J by 2 bases, with 11 bases between the two germline ends. The CDR3 sequence is CASSLAAGGNYGYTF. CDR3 nucleotide sequence: TGCGCCAGCAGCTTGGCGGCAGGCGGAAACTATGGCTACACCTTC.